A selection of T cell receptor beta chains follows, all from one sample in a study of beta chain features in type 1 diabetes. Some clones are missing from TCRdb's copy, which holds only in-frame ones; the method was immunoSEQ multiplex PCR. The sample has 850,000 to 900,000 clones, 17% seen once. The specimen was naive CD4+ T cells from blood. The receptor set was obtained from a woman aged 18-30 years in good health. CDR3s include the opening cysteine and the closing phenylalanine or tryptophan. The D gene is left open where the match is weak. The size entry is marked missing in some rows and otherwise reads once, few, many or a size class.

clone_size j_call v_call d_call cdr3_nt cdr3_aa
few TRBJ1-2 TRBV7-2 NA TGTGCCAGCAGCCTTAACTATGGCTACACCTTC CASSLNYGYTF
few TRBJ2-7 TRBV6-5 TRBD1 TGTGCCAGCAGTTACCGGACAGGACCCTCCTACGAGCAGTACTTC CASSYRTGPSYEQYF
few TRBJ2-2 TRBV7-9 NA TGTGCCAGCAGCTTATGGGCGGCGAACACCGGGGAGCTGTTTTTT CASSLWAANTGELFF
NA TRBJ1-1 TRBV18 NA TGTGCCAGCTCAAACATGGAGAACACTGAAGCTTTCTTT CASSNMENTEAFF
NA TRBJ2-7 TRBV7-2 TRBD1 TGTGCCAGCAGCTTAGCGTCTACAGGGGGATCTTACGAGCAGTACTTC CASSLASTGGSYEQYF
few TRBJ2-7 TRBV18 TRBD2 TGTGCCAGCTCACCAGCCCCTAGCGGGAAGTACGAGCAGTACTTC CASSPAPSGKYEQYF
few TRBJ2-1 TRBV25-1 NA TGTGCCAGCAGTGAATATAACACAGGGTGGGAGCAGTTCTTC CASSEYNTGWEQFF
NA TRBJ1-2 TRBV28 NA TGTGCCAGCAGGTGGGGAGACTATGGCTACACCTTC CASRWGDYGYTF
few TRBJ1-1 TRBV10-3 NA TGTGCCATCAGTGAGGCCAGTCATTACACTGAAGCTTTCTTT CAISEASHYTEAFF
few TRBJ2-1 TRBV9 TRBD2 TGTGCCAGCAGCGTAACAGGGACTAGCTACAATGAGCAGTTCTTC CASSVTGTSYNEQFF
NA TRBJ2-2 TRBV18 TRBD1 TGTGCCAGCTCACCACCCGGGACAGCCCACACCGGGGAGCTGTTTTTT CASSPPGTAHTGELFF
few TRBJ1-2 TRBV27 NA TGTGCCAGCGCAACCGGGACAAATAACTATGGCTACACCTTC CASATGTNNYGYTF
NA TRBJ2-1 TRBV9 TRBD2 TGTGCCAGCAGCGGGGATGCCGGGACTAGCGGGAGGATTAAGTTCTTC CASSGDAGTSGRIKFF
few TRBJ2-7 TRBV4-2 NA TGTGCCAGCACCCGGGCCACGGCACTGCACGAGCAGTACTTC CASTRATALHEQYF
NA TRBJ1-2 TRBV5-1 NA TGCGCCAGCAGCGACCCCGTCCGTGGCTACACCTTC CASSDPVRGYTF
NA TRBJ1-2 TRBV9 NA TGTGCCAGCAGCGTAGGTCCCCAGGTTGGGCTGGGAAACTATGGCTACACCTTC CASSVGPQVGLGNYGYTF
NA TRBJ2-7 TRBV18 TRBD2 TGTGCCAGCTCACCCGATCCTGGGACTAGCGGTTACTACGAGCAGTACTTC CASSPDPGTSGYYEQYF
NA TRBJ2-7 TRBV7-2 TRBD2 TGTGCCAGCACTAGCGGGAGAGGTAACTACGAGCAGTACTTC CASTSGRGNYEQYF
few TRBJ2-7 TRBV5-4 TRBD2 TGTGCCAGCAGCTTGGGACTAGCGGGAGGGAGGACCTACGAGCAGTACTTC CASSLGLAGGRTYEQYF
few TRBJ2-5 TRBV7-2 NA TGTGCCAGCAGCTTAGTGGGAATTCGGCAAGAGACCCAGTACTTC CASSLVGIRQETQYF
many TRBJ2-7 TRBV13 NA TGTGCCAGCAGCTTTGGCCCAAGGTGGGAGAGTGAGCAGTACTTC CASSFGPRWESEQYF
NA TRBJ1-1 TRBV5-4 TRBD1 TGTGCCAGCAGCACATACAGGGGGCCAGGGACTGAAGCTTTCTTT CASSTYRGPGTEAFF
NA TRBJ2-1 TRBV15 TRBD1 TGTGCCACCGGGACAGGGGTGAGTGAGCAGTTCTTC CATGTGVSEQFF
NA TRBJ1-1 TRBV7-2 NA TGTGCCAGCAGCTTAGTAGGGGGAGCTGAAGCTTTCTTT CASSLVGGAEAFF
NA TRBJ2-2 TRBV27 NA TGTGCCAGCAGTTTATTCCGGCTAGCGAGCACCGGGGAGCTGTTTTTT CASSLFRLASTGELFF
NA TRBJ2-7 TRBV11-3 TRBD1 TGTGCCAGCAGCCGGGGACAGAGCTACGAGCAGTACTTC CASSRGQSYEQYF
NA TRBJ2-2 TRBV7-9 TRBD2 TGTGCCAGCAGCTTGATATCCGCGGGAGCGGACGGGGAGCTGTTTTTT CASSLISAGADGELFF
NA TRBJ2-1 TRBV2 NA TGTGCCAGCAAAAACCGGGAGACCTACAATGAGCAGTTCTTC CASKNRETYNEQFF
NA TRBJ2-7 TRBV7-2 NA TGTGCCAGCAGCTTAGTATGGTACGAGCAGTACTTC CASSLVWYEQYF
few TRBJ1-5 TRBV29-1 TRBD1 TGCAGCGTTCAAAGGGGGCTTCCCCAGCATTTT CSVQRGLPQHF